A single count supports the clone carrying this T cell receptor beta chain. Antigen unknown. This record belongs to a study of siplizumab effects on memory and regulatory T cells. Study-wide results and limits: Assignment of a naive or memory phenotype failed for roughly 80-95% of the proliferating CD4+ or CD8+ clones.

The V and J ends lost 6 bases and 5 bases respectively, with 22 bases between them. Germline V CDR1 and CDR2: SQVTM, ANQGSEA. This CDR3 comprises 15 residues. This table comes from immunoSEQ multiplex PCR, and its TCRdb copy is limited to in-frame clones, with some not included. In the table there are about 99,000 clones, about 93% of which are singletons. This chain links TRBV29-1 with TRBJ2-5, with TRBD1 as a possible D gene (6 bases). Sequenced material: Tregs sorted from blood. This receptor was identified in a human donor in good health. In DNA form, the CDR3 reads TGCAGCGTGGGGAAAGGGAACAGGGTCGGCGAGACCCAGTACTTC. It encodes CSVGKGNRVGETQYF.